This entry lists 32 T cell receptor beta chains sequenced from one sample in a study of early T cells in non-severe SARS-CoV-2 infection. TCRdb recomputed calls from the 5' RACE reads with MiXCR, one row per CDR3 protein. This table has over 75,000 distinct CDR3 sequences, roughly 13% appearing once. Source material: whole blood. Receptors were obtained from an adult who was a healthcare worker with PCR-confirmed SARS-CoV-2 infection or an uninfected control (not recorded which).

This clonotype was recorded once. It may be a read error: a sequence one base away is much more abundant. The chain employs TRBV11-2 and TRBJ2-6; D might be TRBD1 (5 bases). CDR1 and CDR2 from the germline V gene are SGHAT and FQNNGV. Trimming cost V 4 bases and J 0 bases, with 19 bases left between them. This CDR3 has 19 amino acids. CDR3 sequence: CASSCGVTVGGSGANVLTF. CDR3 in DNA: TGTGCCAGCAGCTGTGGGGTGACAGTAGGCGGCTCTGGGGCCAACGTCCTGACTTTC.

This clonotype showed up just a few times. The rearrangement uses TRBV12-2 and TRBJ2-1; the table's D call, TRBD1, was not checked against the DNA. TRBV12-2 is listed as a pseudogene. The length of the CDR3 is 16 residues. The CDR3 bases are TGTGCAAGTCGCTTAAATGTTTGGGCGGGGGACAATGAGCAGTTCTTC. Translating gives CASRLNVWAGDNEQFF.

This clonotype was detected many times. This chain uses TRBV5-1 with TRBJ2-7, with D possibly matching TRBD1 (5 bases). The V gene lost 1 base and the J gene lost 0 bases, with 11 bases spanning the gap. This CDR3 has 15 amino acids. Germline V gene data show CDR1 as SGHRS and CDR2 as YFSETQ. The CDR3 DNA follows: TGCGCCAGCAGCTTGACGGCAGGGCCCTCCTACGAGCAGTACTTC. It encodes CASSLTAGPSYEQYF. Supplemented by reference TRBV5-1 and TRBJ2-7, the full variable domain reads KAGVTQTPRYLIKTRGQQVTLSCSPISGHRSVSWYQQTPGQGLQFLFEYFSETQRNKGNFPGRFSGRQFSNSRSEMNVSTLELGDSALYLCASSLTAGPSYEQYFGPGTRLTVT.

Ten or more counts support this clonotype. V usage is TRBV4-1 and J usage is TRBJ2-1; 9 bases align to TRBD1. Germline V gene sequence: CDR1 MGHRA, CDR2 YSYEKL. This CDR3 has 16 amino acids. V trimming: 4 bases; J trimming: 8 bases; junction bases outside the gene matches: 12. The DNA for the CDR3 is TGCGCCAGCAGCCCCGTCGAGGACAGGGGAGTGTATGAGCAGTTCTTC. This sequence encodes CASSPVEDRGVYEQFF.

The rearrangement uses TRBV5-1 and TRBJ1-5; D perhaps matches TRBD1 (6 bases). Trimming took off 4 bases at V and 7 bases at J, with 15 bases between the two ends. Germline V lookup: CDR1 SGHRS, CDR2 YFSETQ. CDR3 length equals 14 residues. The CDR3 region is CASSPWGGGQPQHF. In nucleotides, the CDR3 is TGCGCCAGCAGCCCGTGGGGGGGCGGCCAGCCCCAGCATTTT.

This clonotype was detected many times. The chain recombines TRBV27 with TRBJ2-7, with D perhaps given as TRBD1 or TRBD2 (7 bases each). Trimming stripped 5 bases from V and 4 bases from J, with 21 bases between. Germline lookup yields CDR1 MNHEY and CDR2 SMNVEV (reference sequence). This CDR3 has 16 amino acids. The CDR3 here is CASSARGLAEIYEQYF. The CDR3 DNA sequence: TGTGCCAGCAGTGCTAGGGGGCTAGCGGAGATATACGAGCAGTACTTC.

In this sample, this clonotype turned up many times. This chain connects TRBV6-2 or TRBV6-3 to TRBJ2-5; 9 bases are shared with TRBD2. Trimming cost V 6 bases and J 5 bases; bases outside gene matches: 4. CDR1 is MNHEY, CDR2 SVGEGT, per germline. The CDR3 runs 13 residues. As DNA, the CDR3 is TGTGCCAGCAGCCCCGGACTAGCGGAGACCCAGTACTTC. Its translation is CASSPGLAETQYF.

This clonotype came up a few times. V and J are TRBV7-6 and TRBJ1-4; D might be TRBD1 (5 bases). CDR3 size: 15 residues. CDR1 and CDR2 from the germline V gene are SGHVS and FNYEAQ. The V end lost 5 bases, the J end lost 2 bases, and 12 bases lay between the germline ends. The CDR3 region is CASSPTTATNEKLFF. The CDR3, as DNA: TGTGCCAGCAGCCCCACGACAGCCACTAATGAAAAACTGTTTTTT. Full variable domain (missing parts from reference TRBV7-6 and TRBJ1-4): GAGVSQSPRYKVTKRGQDVALRCDPISGHVSLYWYRQALGQGPEFLTYFNYEAQQDKSGLPNDRFSAERPEGSISTLTIQRTEQRDSAMYRCASSPTTATNEKLFFGSGTQLSVL.

This clonotype appeared many times. The CDR3 spells CASSHGGELFF. In nucleotides, the CDR3 is TGTGCCAGCAGCCACGGCGGGGAGCTGTTTTTT. The J gene is TRBJ2-2, the V gene TRBV3-1; no firm D call. CDR1 and CDR2 (germline): LGHDT, YNNKEL (reference sequence). V dropped 3 bases and J dropped 7 bases, with 3 bases sitting between them. CDR3 length: 11 residues.

This clonotype was counted a few times. The chain recombines TRBV6-5 with TRBJ1-2; 9 bases map to TRBD1. This CDR3 is 14 amino acids long. Per the germline V gene, CDR1 is MNHEY and CDR2 is SVGAGI. J was trimmed by 8 bases and V by 5 bases; bases with no gene match: 9. CDR3 residues: CASSLAGQGRGYTF. DNA of the CDR3: TGTGCCAGCAGTCTTGCGGGACAGGGTCGCGGCTACACCTTC.

This clonotype was detected a few times. The chain joins TRBV7-2 to TRBJ2-2, with no clear D. V was clipped by 5 bases and J by 1 base, with 14 bases between them. Germline-derived CDR1 and CDR2 are SGHTA and FQGNSA. The CDR3 extends over 16 amino acids. CDR3 coding DNA: TGTGCCAGCAGCAAACAACTAATCTTGAACACCGGGGAGCTGTTTTTT. Its protein product is CASSKQLILNTGELFF. Complete variable domain (other parts from reference TRBV7-2 and TRBJ2-2): GAGVSQSPSNKVTEKGKDVELRCDPISGHTALYWYRQSLGQGLEFLIYFQGNSAPDKSGLPSDRFSAERTGGSVSTLTIQRTQQEDSAVYLCASSKQLILNTGELFFGEGSRLTVL.

This clonotype was counted many times. The rearrangement links TRBV28 to TRBJ2-2; 7 bases align to TRBD2. The germline V gene encodes CDR1 MDHEN and CDR2 SYDVKM. Trimming at V came to 7 bases and at J to 2 bases, leaving 10 bases not matched to a gene. CDR3 length equals 16 residues. CDR3 nucleotides: TGTGCCAGCAACGGGGGACTAAAGAGAAACACCGGGGAGCTGTTTTTT. It encodes CASNGGLKRNTGELFF.

This clonotype was seen at least ten times. This sequence joins TRBV2 and TRBJ1-1, with TRBD1 matching over 8 bases. CDR1 is SNHLY and CDR2 is FYNNEI in the germline V gene. V lost 3 bases and J lost 5; bases outside the gene matches: 2. The CDR3 loop spans 13 amino acids. The CDR3 spells CASSDQGATEAFF. The CDR3 DNA follows: TGTGCCAGCAGTGATCAGGGGGCGACTGAAGCTTTCTTT.

This clonotype showed up just a few times. Here the CDR3 DNA reads TGCAGTGCTAAAGACAGGATAGATACCTATGGCTACACCTTC. The encoded protein is CSAKDRIDTYGYTF. V usage is TRBV20-1 and J usage is TRBJ1-2; a possible D gene is TRBD1 (6 bases). This CDR3 region has 14 residues. The germline gives CDR1 DFQATT, CDR2 SNEGSKA (reference sequence). V gave up 4 bases and J gave up 4 bases, with 16 bases separating them.

This clonotype was recorded many times. The rearrangement links TRBV20-1 to TRBJ1-6; 7 positions agree with TRBD1. The CDR3 is made up of 16 amino acids. V trimming: 0 bases; J trimming: 5 bases; junction bases outside the gene matches: 7. Germline V gene lookup returns CDR1 DFQATT and CDR2 SNEGSKA (reference sequence). CDR3 in amino acids: CSARDPGGWNNSPLHF. DNA for the CDR3: TGCAGTGCTAGAGATCCAGGGGGTTGGAATAATTCACCCCTCCACTTT.

In its sample, this clonotype was seen many times. The chain has TRBV29-1 and TRBJ1-1; no clear D gene. Trimming removed 4 bases at V and 3 bases at J, with 6 bases between. From germline, CDR1 is SQVTM and CDR2 ANQGSEA. The CDR3 has 11 residues. The CDR3 is CSVVVHTEAFF. CDR3 sequence (DNA): TGCAGCGTTGTAGTTCACACTGAAGCTTTCTTT.

This clonotype was recorded a few times. The gene calls are TRBV11-2 and TRBJ2-7, with D possibly being TRBD1 or TRBD2 (5 bases each). The length of the CDR3 is 14 residues. Between the trimmed V and J ends, which lost 5 bases and 2 bases, there was a span of 13 bases. Germline-derived CDR1 and CDR2 are SGHAT and FQNNGV. The CDR3 here is CASSPGTAAYEQYF. The CDR3 DNA reads as TGTGCCAGCAGCCCCGGGACGGCGGCCTACGAGCAGTACTTC.

The gene calls are TRBV12-3 or TRBV12-4 and TRBJ2-1; D is undetermined. CDR3 length: 13 residues. With 5 bases removed from V and 4 bases from J, the gap between germline ends came to 9 bases. DNA of the CDR3: TGTGCCAGCAGTCCGCAGAGATACAATGAGCAGTTCTTC. Amino acids: CASSPQRYNEQFF.

V gene TRBV7-7 combines with J gene TRBJ2-3; possible D gene TRBD1, 5 bases. The CDR3 contains 17 residues. V was trimmed by 6 bases and J by 3 bases, leaving 22 bases between them. Germline V lookup: CDR1 SSHAT, CDR2 FNYEAQ (reference sequence). This CDR3 reads CASSFERLSGPTDTQYF. CDR3 DNA sequence: TGTGCCAGCAGTTTTGAAAGACTTTCAGGGCCTACAGATACGCAGTATTTT. Using reference TRBV7-7 and TRBJ2-3 for the parts outside the CDR3, the full variable domain is GAGVSQSPRYKVTKRGQDVTLRCDPISSHATLYWYQQALGQGPEFLTYFNYEAQPDKSGLPSDRFSAERPEGSISTLTIQRTEQRDSAMYRCASSFERLSGPTDTQYFGPGTRLTVL.

This clonotype was counted a single time. Since a much larger clone is just one base distant, this may be a read error. The rearrangement joins TRBV4-3 to TRBJ1-2; tentatively, D is TRBD1 (5 bases). Germline assignment: CDR1 LGHNA and CDR2 YSLEER. The CDR3 length is 15 residues. CDR3 amino acids: CASSQAVRDRYGHTF. The CDR3 bases are TGCGCCAGCAGCCAAGCCGTGAGGGACCGCTATGGCCACACCTTC.

The chain couples TRBV7-2 to TRBJ1-5, with TRBD1 as a possible D gene (6 bases). V was trimmed by 1 base and J by 2 bases, leaving 9 bases between them. This CDR3 is built from 15 residues. Germline assignment: CDR1 SGHTA and CDR2 FQGNSA. In DNA, the CDR3 is TGTGCCAGCAGCTTAGGGGGACACCGCAATCAGCCCCAGCATTTT. It translates to CASSLGGHRNQPQHF. Using reference TRBV7-2 and TRBJ1-5 for the parts outside the CDR3, the full variable domain is GAGVSQSPSNKVTEKGKDVELRCDPISGHTALYWYRQSLGQGLEFLIYFQGNSAPDKSGLPSDRFSAERTGGSVSTLTIQRTQQEDSAVYLCASSLGGHRNQPQHFGDGTRLSIL.

This clonotype turned up a few times. This sequence joins TRBV29-1 and TRBJ2-5, with 11 bases aligning to TRBD1. This CDR3 spans 18 amino acids. Looked up from germline, CDR1 is SQVTM and CDR2 is ANQGSEA. The V gene end was trimmed by 8 bases and the J gene end by 0 bases; junction bases not matched to a gene: 17. As DNA, the CDR3 is TGCAGCACCTACACCCGGACAGGGGGCCTCCAGAACCAAGAGACCCAGTACTTC. Its translation is CSTYTRTGGLQNQETQYF.

In this sample, this clonotype turned up many times. This chain links TRBV7-4 with TRBJ2-7, with D hard to call. Deletions cut 1 base from V and 0 bases from J, with 13 bases between. The germline V gene encodes CDR1 SGHVT and CDR2 SQSDAQ. This CDR3 region has 16 residues. The CDR3 DNA sequence: TGTGCCAGCAGCTTAGACCCTTTTCCGAGCTCCTACGAGCAGTACTTC. It is translated as CASSLDPFPSSYEQYF.

This sequence joins TRBV7-8 and TRBJ2-5; D might be TRBD2 (7 bases). CDR1 SGHVS and CDR2 FQNEAQ come from the germline V gene. V was pared by 3 bases and J by 4 bases, with 12 bases between. The CDR3 runs 14 residues. The CDR3 coding sequence is TGTGCCAGCAGCTTCCAGGGAGGGGGAGAGACCCAGTACTTC. Its protein product is CASSFQGGGETQYF. The full variable domain, rest sourced from reference TRBV7-8 and TRBJ2-5, is GAGVSQSPRYKVAKRGQDVALRCDPISGHVSLFWYQQALGQGPEFLTYFQNEAQLDKSGLPSDRFFAERPEGSVSTLKIQRTQQEDSAVYLCASSFQGGGETQYFGPGTRLLVL.

This clonotype was counted ten times or more. The rearrangement joins TRBV10-3 to TRBJ1-1, with 7 bases aligning to TRBD1. This CDR3 has 15 amino acids. J was trimmed by 2 bases and V by 9 bases; bases with no gene match: 12. Germline values: CDR1 ENHRY, CDR2 SYGVKD. CDR3 in DNA: TGTGCCATAAGTCAGGGGGGTCGAGTAAACACTGAAGCTTTCTTT. Encoded protein: CAISQGGRVNTEAFF.

This clonotype was seen repeatedly, ten times or more. The rearrangement joins TRBV20-1 to TRBJ2-7, with 7 bases aligning to TRBD1. This CDR3 has 15 residues. The germline V gene encodes CDR1 DFQATT and CDR2 SNEGSKA (reference sequence). The V segment lost 1 base and the J segment 3 bases; nucleotides outside the gene matches: 9. The CDR3 nucleotides read TGCAGTGCTAGAGGAGGGGAACAGGGGAGCTACGAGCAGTACTTC. Translation: CSARGGEQGSYEQYF.

This clonotype was observed at least ten times. This sequence joins TRBV4-1 and TRBJ1-4; 8 bases fit TRBD1. V shed 4 bases and J 10 bases; nucleotides not matched to a gene: 8. Germline CDR1 reads MGHRA; CDR2 reads YSYEKL. CDR3 length: 14 amino acids. CDR3 in DNA: TGCGCCAGCAGCCCGACAGGGGTAAGCGGAAAACTGTTTTTT. As protein: CASSPTGVSGKLFF.

There are a few counts of this clonotype. This rearrangement joins TRBV7-2 to TRBJ2-7; TRBD1 is a possible D gene (8 bases). This CDR3 spans 14 amino acids. The germline V gene has CDR1 SGHTA and CDR2 FQGNSA. The germline V and J ends were trimmed by 5 bases and 3 bases, with 14 bases remaining between them. The CDR3 DNA reads as TGTGCCAGCAGCCAACAGGGGGGGTACTACGAGCAGTACTTC. Encoded protein: CASSQQGGYYEQYF.

This chain joins TRBV28 and TRBJ2-1; TRBD1 matches at 9 bases. The V gene end was trimmed by 7 bases and the J gene end by 12 bases; junction bases not matched to a gene: 4. This CDR3 comprises 11 residues. In germline, CDR1 is MDHEN, CDR2 SYDVKM. CDR3 region: CASTLGQGQFF. The CDR3 DNA reads TGTGCCAGCACCCTGGGACAGGGGCAGTTCTTC.

This clonotype has at least ten counts. This sequence joins TRBV7-6 and TRBJ2-2, with D possibly being TRBD1 (6 bases). The V gene lost 5 bases and the J gene lost 6 bases, with 10 bases spanning the gap. This CDR3 is built from 13 residues. Germline loops: CDR1 SGHVS, CDR2 FNYEAQ. DNA for the CDR3: TGTGCCAGCAGCGACAGACAGGCCGGGGAGCTGTTTTTT. Translated: CASSDRQAGELFF.

This clonotype has a count of ten or more. This chain links TRBV12-3 or TRBV12-4 with TRBJ2-4, with a possible D match to TRBD2 (5 bases). CDR3 length equals 14 residues. Trimming stripped 5 bases from V and 2 bases from J, with 10 bases between. The CDR3 sequence is CASSPPGTKNIQYF. In DNA, the CDR3 is TGTGCCAGCAGTCCTCCGGGAACCAAAAACATTCAGTACTTC.

This clonotype has ten or more counts. The chain joins TRBV3-2 to TRBJ1-1; TRBD1, as called in the table, went unchecked against the DNA. TRBV3-2 is a documented pseudogene. The CDR3 is 15 residues long. This chain's CDR3 is CASSQVDSLDTEAFF. The DNA of the CDR3 is TGTGCCAGCAGCCAAGTTGACAGCCTGGACACTGAAGCTTTCTTT.